This TCR beta chain was identified in a study of T-cell reconstitution after alpha-beta-depleted transplantation in children listed by TCRdb under 2016. Notes on the research overall: T-cell immune reconstitution after TCRalphabeta/CD19-depleted allogeneic hematopoietic cell transplantation in children was quantitatively tracked in the study by means of TCR repertoire profiling. The study at large found these results: In some patients, high TCRbeta diversity at day 60 was attributed to recipient T cells and intrathymic progenitors that had survived conditioning. About two months after transplant, the apparently early recovery of alphabetaT-cell counts reportedly depended on just several hundred clones that had expanded rapidly and came from non-depleted graft cells. Over subsequent months, a decline in hyperexpanded clone frequencies was noted, and after one year, T-cell counts and TCRbeta diversity were mostly ascribed to newly produced T cells.

Sequences MNHEY (CDR1) and SMNVEV (CDR2) are obtained from the germline V gene (reference sequence). The CDR3 spans 16 residues, from the cysteine through the phenylalanine. Only the CDR3 DNA stays, 48 bases, in frame from base 1. V lost 3 bases and J lost 6 bases, and the count of bases not matched to a germline gene is 11. The sample's treatment or condition label, in plain terms: allogeneic hematopoietic cell transplantation with graft depleted of TCRalphabeta T cells and CD19 B cells. The transplant recipients were children given TCRalphabeta/CD19-depleted allogeneic hematopoietic cell grafts. Preparation of the library involved PCR. Data came from an Illumina HiSeq 2500. Molecular barcoding was employed in the preparation of TCR libraries, with unique molecular identifiers being used to normalize TCRbeta repertoire quantification. The raw public data were reprocessed by TCRdb itself: fastp quality trimming at Q25, MiXCR clonotype calling, in-frame beta chains only. Every distinct CDR3 protein forms one entry, paired with its most common genes and DNA. In all, the sample holds under 250,000 distinct CDR3 sequences, and more than 15% of those were seen once. In total, the top ten clones hold roughly two fifths of the sample.

Concerning this clonotype: Its specific antigen is unknown. Nothing much larger sits one base from this clone, and base qualities are not available.

The rearrangement joined TRBV27 to TRBJ2-7, and TRBD1 aligns with 10 junction nucleotides. The sample here was PBMCs, mostly from graft donor cells, taken 360 days after TCRalphabeta/CD19-depleted stem cell transplant. The source is a male patient under 10 years old who had a stem cell transplant for acute lymphoblastic leukemia, so the T cells may come from the graft donor. The CDR3: CASSFIMGTGVGEQYF. The bases are TGTGCCAGCAGTTTTATTATGGGGACAGGGGTTGGCGAGCAGTACTTC.